Below are 19 T cell receptor beta chains sequenced from a single sample in a study of T cell repertoires in cytomegalovirus infection (dated by TCRdb to the late 2010s). For sequencing, an Illumina HiSeq 1500 was employed. TCRdb ran its own pipeline on the public reads, namely fastp trimming at Q25 and MiXCR clone calling, and kept in-frame beta chains. All rows with the same CDR3 protein become a single entry with the most common DNA and genes. For this sample there are under 300,000 distinct CDR3 sequences; about 17% appear just once. More than 45% of the sample lies in the top ten. Sequencing was performed on CD8+ T cells from PBMCs. All receptors derive from a human donor in good health (CMV status not recorded). Some clones in this sample may be carry-over from other donors' samples.

This clonotype has only a few counts. The gene calls are TRBV28 and TRBJ2-5, with D hard to call. V lost 2 bases and J lost 5, with 9 bases in between. The V gene's germline CDR1 is MDHEN and CDR2 SYDVKM. This CDR3 is 13 amino acids long. The CDR3 sequence: CASSLVSLETQYF. In DNA, the CDR3 is TGTGCCAGCAGTTTAGTATCCCTCGAGACCCAGTACTTC. Looking up the rest from reference TRBV28 and TRBJ2-5 gives the full variable domain: DVKVTQSSRYLVKRTGEKVFLECVQDMDHENMFWYRQDPGLGLRLIYFSYDVKMKEKGDIPEGYSVSREKKERFSLILESASTNQTSMYLCASSLVSLETQYFGPGTRLLVL.

This clonotype was found a few times. The chain carries TRBV5-6 and TRBJ2-2; the D is unclear. The CDR3 runs to 14 residues. The ends were cut back, 6 bases at V and 5 bases at J, with 14 bases in the middle. The germline V gene encodes CDR1 SGHDT and CDR2 YYEEEE. The CDR3 sequence: CASNGPAGTGELFF. The CDR3, as DNA: TGTGCCAGCAATGGCCCAGCCGGGACCGGGGAGCTGTTTTTT.

The chain couples TRBV2 to TRBJ1-1, with 7 bases that match TRBD1. This CDR3 has 17 amino acids. Trimming at V came to 10 bases and at J to 1 base, leaving 18 bases not matched to a gene. The germline CDR1 and CDR2 sequences are SNHLY and FYNNEI. The DNA of the CDR3 is TGTGCCACCCTTTCAAACTCCCAGGGGGAAGGGAACACTGAAGCTTTCTTT. Protein: CATLSNSQGEGNTEAFF.

This clonotype was recorded a few times. This rearrangement joins TRBV18 to TRBJ1-5; D perhaps matches TRBD1 (5 bases). Germline V gene lookup returns CDR1 KGHSH and CDR2 LQKENI. This CDR3 is built from 15 residues. V lost 3 bases to trimming and J lost 7 bases, with 16 bases between them. CDR3 coding DNA: TGTGCCAGCTCACCGCTTAGGGGATTGGGACAGCCCCAGCATTTT. Translated, it gives CASSPLRGLGQPQHF. The full variable domain, rest sourced from reference TRBV18 and TRBJ1-5, is NAGVMQNPRHLVRRRGQEARLRCSPMKGHSHVYWYRQLPEEGLKFMVYLQKENIIDESGMPKERFSAEFPKEGPSILRIQQVVRGDSAAYFCASSPLRGLGQPQHFGDGTRLSIL.

This clonotype was counted only a few times. The chain combines TRBV6-2 or TRBV6-3 with TRBJ1-1, with D unclear. Germline V gene lookup returns CDR1 MNHEY and CDR2 SVGEGT. The V end lost 2 bases, the J end lost 1 base, and 5 bases lay between the germline ends. There are 13 residues in the CDR3. CDR3 loop: CASSYDANTEAFF. CDR3 DNA sequence: TGTGCCAGCAGTTACGACGCGAACACTGAAGCTTTCTTT.

A remark on this clonotype: This sequence may be a read error, since a much larger clone differs from it by one base. The J gene is TRBJ2-3, the V gene TRBV29-1; 9 positions agree with TRBD2. Per germline, CDR1 SQVTM and CDR2 ANQGSEA. The CDR3 covers 15 residues. CDR3 sequence: CGVEISGGFADTQYF. CDR3 DNA: TGCGGCGTTGAAATTAGCGGGGGATTTGCAGATACGCAGTATTTT.

Many counts were recorded for this clonotype. The V gene is TRBV29-1, the J gene TRBJ2-1; possible D gene TRBD1, 6 bases. CDR1 SQVTM and CDR2 ANQGSEA come from the germline V gene. The CDR3 sequence is 15 residues long. Trimming shortened V by 6 bases and J by 0 bases, and 15 bases separated the two germline ends. The CDR3 bases are TGCAGCGTCATTCCAGGGGACCTCTCCTACAATGAGCAGTTCTTC. It encodes CSVIPGDLSYNEQFF.

This clonotype has just a few counts. This rearrangement joins TRBV10-3 to TRBJ2-3, with 7 bases matching TRBD2. Unmatched junction bases numbered 4, after V lost 0 bases and J lost 4 bases. The germline V gene has CDR1 ENHRY and CDR2 SYGVKD. This CDR3 is 15 amino acids long. In nucleotides, the CDR3 is TGTGCCATCAGTGAGTCGAGCGGGGCCGCAGATACGCAGTATTTT. Translating it yields CAISESSGAADTQYF.

This clonotype was counted ten times or more. The V call is TRBV7-9, the J call TRBJ2-7, with 8 positions matching TRBD1. CDR1 and CDR2 from the germline V gene are SEHNR and FQNEAQ (reference sequence). The CDR3 loop spans 12 amino acids. V was clipped by 8 bases and J by 5 bases; unmatched bases: 5. This CDR3 reads CASSGQGNEQYF. CDR3 in DNA: TGTGCCAGCTCTGGACAGGGCAACGAGCAGTACTTC.

The rearrangement links TRBV2 to TRBJ2-3; 7 bases fit TRBD1. Germline V gives CDR1 SNHLY, CDR2 FYNNEI. There are 13 residues in the CDR3. The junction had 1 base not matched to a gene; V was cut back by 4 bases and J by 3 bases. The CDR3 loop is CASSVQGTDTQYF. CDR3 sequence (DNA): TGTGCCAGCAGTGTACAGGGGACAGATACGCAGTATTTT.

This clonotype was observed a few times. The V call is TRBV6-2 or TRBV6-3, the J call TRBJ2-1; D gene unclear. Germline loops: CDR1 MNHEY, CDR2 SVGEGT. V lost 2 bases to trimming and J lost 2 bases, with 7 bases between them. There are 14 residues in the CDR3. In DNA form, the CDR3 reads TGTGCCAGCAGTTACCTGGGGACCTACAATGAGCAGTTCTTC. Its translation: CASSYLGTYNEQFF.

This chain joins TRBV19 and TRBJ1-5, with a possible D match to TRBD1 (6 bases). V was clipped by 3 bases and J by 0 bases, with 24 bases between them. The CDR3 has 20 amino acids. Germline CDR1 and CDR2: LNHDA and SQIVND (reference sequence). CDR3 in amino acids: CASSITLSTGDLLSNQPQHF. The DNA of the CDR3 is TGTGCCAGTAGTATCACTCTGTCGACAGGAGATCTTCTTAGCAATCAGCCCCAGCATTTT.

The J gene is TRBJ2-1, the V gene TRBV12-3 or TRBV12-4, with a tentative D call TRBD1 (5 bases). The germline V and J ends were trimmed by 4 bases and 7 bases, with 17 bases remaining between them. The CDR3 spans 15 residues. The CDR3 reads CASSSLGAGGNEQFF. The CDR3 DNA reads as TGTGCCAGCAGTTCCCTAGGGGCCGGTGGAAATGAGCAGTTCTTC.

This clonotype has more than one count but fewer than ten. The rearrangement uses TRBV6-2 or TRBV6-3 and TRBJ1-2; D is possibly TRBD1 (6 bases). The V gene lost 6 bases and the J gene lost 2 bases, with 10 bases spanning the gap. The CDR3 covers 13 residues. Germline V CDR1 and CDR2: MNHEY, SVGEGT. The CDR3 loop reads CASRTGLNYGYTF. The CDR3, as DNA: TGTGCCAGCAGAACAGGGTTGAACTATGGCTACACCTTC.

This clonotype was observed a handful of times. The V gene is TRBV7-9, the J gene TRBJ2-2, with a tentative D call TRBD2 (5 bases). CDR3 length: 16 residues. Looked up from germline, CDR1 is SEHNR and CDR2 is FQNEAQ (reference sequence). V lost 6 bases to trimming and J lost 7 bases, with 21 bases between them. The CDR3 loop reads CASRTSSFTRDGELFF. Here the CDR3 DNA reads TGTGCCAGCAGGACATCTTCCTTCACACGGGACGGGGAGCTGTTTTTT. Full variable domain (outside the CDR3, taken from reference TRBV7-9 and TRBJ2-2): DTGVSQNPRHKITKRGQNVTFRCDPISEHNRLYWYRQTLGQGPEFLTYFQNEAQLEKSRLLSDRFSAERPKGSFSTLEIQRTEQGDSAMYLCASRTSSFTRDGELFFGEGSRLTVL.

The J gene is TRBJ1-4, the V gene TRBV4-2; D is unclear. CDR1 LGHNA and CDR2 YNFKEQ come from the germline V gene. Trimming removed 0 bases from V and 8 bases from J, with 13 bases in between. CDR3 length equals 15 residues. The CDR3 loop is CASSQDGQLEEKLFF. CDR3 sequence (DNA): TGTGCCAGCAGCCAAGATGGCCAGTTGGAGGAAAAACTGTTTTTT.

This clonotype was counted a few times. The chain has TRBV20-1 and TRBJ1-1; 7 bases are shared with TRBD1. In germline, CDR1 is DFQATT, CDR2 SNEGSKA (reference sequence). CDR3 size: 13 residues. Germline trimming cut 6 bases from V and 3 bases from J; bases unmatched to any gene: 7. CDR3: CSATGTVDTEAFF. The CDR3 coding sequence is TGCAGTGCGACCGGGACAGTCGACACTGAAGCTTTCTTT.

In regard to this clonotype: The junction and the germline gene differ at one end; a read error may be behind it. The CDR3 spells CANSLPRAPQETQYF. The DNA for the CDR3 is TGTGCCAACAGCTTGCCCCGGGCCCCCCAAGAGACCCAGTACTTC. This chain joins TRBV5-6 and TRBJ2-5; no firm D call. CDR1 is SGHDT, CDR2 YYEEEE, per germline. This CDR3 is built from 15 residues.

This clonotype was seen ten or more times. V usage is TRBV7-2 and J usage is TRBJ2-2; TRBD1 matches 11 bases. The CDR3 length is 18 residues. V lost 5 bases and J lost 3; bases outside the gene matches: 11. CDR1 is SGHTA, CDR2 FQGNSA, per germline. CDR3 DNA sequence: TGTGCCAGCAGCCTCCCGTGGACAGGGGGCAAGGACACCGGGGAGCTGTTTTTT. It translates to CASSLPWTGGKDTGELFF.